This T cell receptor beta chain was recorded in a study of T cell clonality in common variable immunodeficiency. Points from the study as a whole: Reportedly, TCR beta sequences from common variable immunodeficiency showed fewer deletions and N-nucleotide insertions.

In the case of this clone: The antigen is unknown. Coverage ceases 3 residues before the CDR3 finishes, and the germline J gene fills in the end.

Trimming pared 8 bases from V and 0 bases from J, leaving 13 bases between. Germline values: CDR1 LNHDA, CDR2 SQIVND (reference sequence). The CDR3 sequence is 14 residues long. Measured with immunoSEQ multiplex PCR; TCRdb has only the in-frame clones, and not every one. The table records some 50,000 clones without singletons, the ten largest covering under 2%. This chain joins TRBV19 and TRBJ1-1, with a tentative D call TRBD1 (6 bases). This TCR was recovered from a person aged 18-69 years in good health. Sequencing was done on a sample of peripheral blood mononuclear cells. CDR3 bases read: TGTGCCAGTGGGAACAGGGTAATGAACACTGAA. Its translation is CASGNRVMNTE. The whole CDR3 region reads CASGNRVMNTEAFF.